Each of the 9 T cell receptor beta chains below was sequenced from the same sample in a study of CD8+ T cells in alopecia areata (dated by TCRdb to the late 2010s). The treatment or condition label here, explained by the study, means: oral pan-JAK inhibitor, 5-10 mg twice daily. Library prep was done by the immunoSEQ multiplex PCR assay. RNA was extracted from all samples and reverse transcribed into cDNA as template for TCR sequencing. TCRdb provides this immuneACCESS table in a form limited to in-frame rearrangements. Some clones are lacking; in checked studies, under half of them reflect an unresolved V gene, and why the rest are absent is not known. The sample table contains roughly 190,000 clones; only one count was recorded for just under 65% of them. The ten largest clones represent approximately 1.4% of the sample. This specimen consisted of CD4+ T cells sorted from blood, obtained between weeks 49 and 50, from a patient treated with tofacitinib. The receptors were gathered from a human donor with alopecia areata.

This chain links TRBV5-1 with TRBJ1-2, with TRBD1 as a possible D gene (6 bases). Trimming cost V 4 bases and J 5 bases, with 18 bases left between them. Per the germline V gene, CDR1 is SGHRS and CDR2 is YFSETQ. The CDR3 is made up of 15 amino acids. The CDR3 DNA reads as TGCGCCAGCAGCCCCAGACAGGCCAGCGCTTATGGCTACACCTTC. Amino acid sequence: CASSPRQASAYGYTF.

This clone has a single count. The CDR3 protein is CAWSAPYRDRGRGYTF. Written as DNA, the CDR3 is TGTGCCTGGAGTGCGCCCTACCGGGACAGGGGACGTGGCTACACCTTC. The chain links TRBV30 to TRBJ1-2, with 10 bases matching TRBD1. CDR1 and CDR2 from the germline V gene are GTSNPN and SVGIG (reference sequence). This CDR3 spans 16 amino acids. The trim removed 1 base at V and 7 bases at J, leaving 12 bases unmatched.

The J gene is TRBJ2-3, the V gene TRBV7-6, with D hard to call. The CDR3 totals 17 residues. Trimming stripped 0 bases from V and 1 base from J, with 14 bases between. CDR1 is SGHVS, CDR2 FNYEAQ, per germline. The CDR3 region has the DNA TGTGCCAGCAGCTTAGCGCCCCGTTGGGTTGGCACAGATACGCAGTATTTT. The encoded protein is CASSLAPRWVGTDTQYF.

This clone was seen only a few times. The genes are TRBV6-5 and TRBJ2-7; TRBD2 matches at 8 bases. In germline, CDR1 is MNHEY, CDR2 SVGAGI. CDR3 length: 13 amino acids. The V and J ends lost 6 bases and 7 bases, in that order; junction bases with no gene match: 8. CDR3 sequence: CASSPGLAGEQYF. The CDR3 DNA follows: TGTGCCAGCAGCCCCGGACTAGCCGGGGAGCAGTACTTC.

The rearrangement uses TRBV30 and TRBJ1-2; D possibly corresponds to TRBD1 (6 bases). This CDR3 has 13 amino acids. CDR1 and CDR2 (germline): GTSNPN, SVGIG (reference sequence). The V end lost 0 bases, the J end lost 7 bases, and 12 bases lay between the germline ends. The CDR3 spells CAWSVQQGGGYTF. DNA for the CDR3: TGTGCCTGGAGTGTACAACAGGGCGGTGGCTACACCTTC.

The chain combines TRBV6-6 with TRBJ1-5; TRBD1 might be the D (6 bases). The germline CDR1 and CDR2 sequences are MNHNY and SVGAGI (reference sequence). Trimming removed 4 bases from V and 5 bases from J, with 15 bases in between. The CDR3 is made up of 15 amino acids. In nucleotides, the CDR3 is TGTGCCAGCAGTTCGGGGGCGTCGGGCGATCAGCCCCAGCATTTT. This encodes CASSSGASGDQPQHF.

The J gene is TRBJ2-1, the V gene TRBV5-1, with D perhaps assigned TRBD1 or TRBD2 (7 bases each). The CDR3 contains 17 residues. Looked up from germline, CDR1 is SGHRS and CDR2 is YFSETQ. Trimming took 5 bases from V and 6 from J, leaving 24 bases between them. CDR3 in amino acids: CASSSLAGGAVLNEQFF. CDR3 nucleotides: TGCGCCAGCAGTTCCCTAGCAGGGGGGGCCGTTCTCAATGAGCAGTTCTTC.

The rearrangement joins TRBV7-8 to TRBJ1-6; no firm D call. V lost 5 bases and J lost 8, with 16 bases in between. This CDR3 contains 15 residues. The germline CDR1 and CDR2 sequences are SGHVS and FQNEAQ. The CDR3 region is CASSLRPGGDSPLHF. The DNA for the CDR3 is TGTGCCAGCAGCCTCAGACCGGGCGGGGATTCACCCCTCCACTTT.

The gene calls are TRBV30 and TRBJ1-3; tentatively, D is TRBD1 (6 bases). The V end lost 0 bases, the J end lost 4 bases, and 10 bases lay between the germline ends. There are 14 residues in the CDR3. Germline V gene data show CDR1 as GTSNPN and CDR2 as SVGIG (reference sequence). CDR3 nucleotide sequence: TGTGCCTGGAGTGTTCAGGGGTCCGGAAACACCATATATTTT. It is translated as CAWSVQGSGNTIYF.